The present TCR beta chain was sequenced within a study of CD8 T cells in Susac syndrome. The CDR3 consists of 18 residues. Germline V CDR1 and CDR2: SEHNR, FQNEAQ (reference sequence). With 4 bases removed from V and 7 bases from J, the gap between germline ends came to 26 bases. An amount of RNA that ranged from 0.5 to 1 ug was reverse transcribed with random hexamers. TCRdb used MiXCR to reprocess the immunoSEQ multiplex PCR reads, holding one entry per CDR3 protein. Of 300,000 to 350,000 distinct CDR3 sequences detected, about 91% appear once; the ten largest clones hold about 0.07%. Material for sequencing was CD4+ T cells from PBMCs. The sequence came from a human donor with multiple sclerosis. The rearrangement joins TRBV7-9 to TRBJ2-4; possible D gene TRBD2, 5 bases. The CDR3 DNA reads TGTGCCAGCAGCTCCCTACGGGATGCCCTCGGAGGCCAGAACATTCAGTACTTC. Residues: CASSSLRDALGGQNIQYF.